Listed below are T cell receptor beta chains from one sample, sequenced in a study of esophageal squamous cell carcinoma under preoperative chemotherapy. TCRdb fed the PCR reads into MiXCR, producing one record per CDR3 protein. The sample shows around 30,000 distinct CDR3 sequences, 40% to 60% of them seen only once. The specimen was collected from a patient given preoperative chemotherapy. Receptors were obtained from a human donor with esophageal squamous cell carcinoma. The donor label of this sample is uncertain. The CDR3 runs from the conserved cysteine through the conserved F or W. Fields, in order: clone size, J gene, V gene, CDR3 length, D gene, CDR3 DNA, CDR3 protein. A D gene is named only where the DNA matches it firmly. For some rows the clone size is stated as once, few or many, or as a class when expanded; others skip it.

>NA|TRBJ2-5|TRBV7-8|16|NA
TGTGCCAGCAGCAGCCTAGGGGGGGGGCCCGGAGATACCCAGTACTTC
CASSSLGGGPGDTQYF
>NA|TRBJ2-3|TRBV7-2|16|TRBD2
TGTGCCAGCAGGGGGGTCGGGGGGGGTGTTCCAGATACCCAGTACTTT
CASRGVGGGVPDTQYF
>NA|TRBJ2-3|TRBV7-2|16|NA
TGTGCCAGCAGCTTAGCTCGGAGGTTAAGCACAGACACGCAGTATTTC
CASSLARRLSTDTQYF
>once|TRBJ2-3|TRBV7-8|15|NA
TGTGCCAGCAGCTTAGTCGGATCTGGCACAGACATGCAGTATTTT
CASSLVGSGTDMQYF
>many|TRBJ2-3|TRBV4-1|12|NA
TGCGCCAGCAGCCTGCGCGGGGATACGCAGTATTTT
CASSLRGDTQYF
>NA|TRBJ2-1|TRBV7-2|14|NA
TGTGCCAGCAGCTTAGGGGGGACCCACTACGAGCAGTTCTTC
CASSLGGTHYEQFF
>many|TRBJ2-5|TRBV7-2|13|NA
TGTGCCAGCAGCGTGTCCGTAGGAGAGACCCAGTACTTC
CASSVSVGETQYF
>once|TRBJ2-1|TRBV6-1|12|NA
TGTGCCAGCAGGAGGGGGTACAATGAGCAGTTCTTC
CASRRGYNEQFF
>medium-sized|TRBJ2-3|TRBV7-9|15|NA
TGTGCCAGCAGCTTAATTCCTAGCGGCACAGATACGCAGTATTTT
CASSLIPSGTDTQYF
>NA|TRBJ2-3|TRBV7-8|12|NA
TGTGCCAGCAGCTTAGAAGCAGATAAGCAGTTTTTC
CASSLEADKQFF
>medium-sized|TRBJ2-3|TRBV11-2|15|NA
TGTGCCAGCAGCTCCCACGGGATTAGGACAGATACGCAGTATTTT
CASSSHGIRTDTQYF
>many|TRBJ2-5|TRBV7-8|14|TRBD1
TGTGCCAGCAGCCTACTGACAGGGGCAGAGACCCAGTACTTC
CASSLLTGAETQYF
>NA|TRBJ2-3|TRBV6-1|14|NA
TGTGCCAGCAGGGCAGTGGGCGCGACAGATATGCAGTATTTT
CASRAVGATDMQYF
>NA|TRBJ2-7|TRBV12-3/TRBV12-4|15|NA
TGTGCCAGCAGTCATGCGGGGCTAAACACAGATACGCAGTACTTC
CASSHAGLNTDTQYF
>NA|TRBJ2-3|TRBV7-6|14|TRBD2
TGTGCGGGCCGCGGGGGGCGGTACCCAGATACCCAGTATTTT
CAGRGGRYPDTQYF
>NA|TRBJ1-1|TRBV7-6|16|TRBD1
TGTGCCAGCAGCTTAGAGGGGGCAGGACCTAACACTGAAGCTTTCTTT
CASSLEGAGPNTEAFF
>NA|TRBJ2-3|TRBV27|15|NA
TGTGCCAGCAGTTTTAGCTGGATCAGCACAGATACGCAGTATTTT
CASSFSWISTDTQYF
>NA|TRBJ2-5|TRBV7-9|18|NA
TGTGCCAGCAGCTTAGCGCGTTTTGAGGGGGGGGGGCCAACGTCCCGGTTCTTC
CASSLARFEGGGPTSRFF
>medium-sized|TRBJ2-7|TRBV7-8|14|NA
TGTGCCAGCAGCACTTTTGCAGGGTCTAGCGAGCAGTACTTC
CASSTFAGSSEQYF
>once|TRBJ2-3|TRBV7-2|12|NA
TGTGCCCGGGCCTTCCCCACCGGTACGCAGTATTTT
CARAFPTGTQYF
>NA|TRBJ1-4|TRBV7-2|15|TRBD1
TGTGCCAGCAGCCCCACCGGGACAGCTAATGAAAAACTGTTTTTT
CASSPTGTANEKLFF
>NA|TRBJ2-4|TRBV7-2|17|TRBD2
TGTGCCAGCAGCTACCGGACGAGCGGGGGGGGCGCAGACATGCAGTATTTC
CASSYRTSGGGADMQYF
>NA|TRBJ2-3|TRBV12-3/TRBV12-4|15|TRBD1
TGTGCCAGCACCTTAGGGGGCAGCAGCACAGATACGCAGTATTTT
CASTLGGSSTDTQYF
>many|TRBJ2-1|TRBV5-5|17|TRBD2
TGTGCCAGCAGCTTCACGCGGGGGACTAGCGGGGGTTATGAGCAGTTCTTC
CASSFTRGTSGGYEQFF
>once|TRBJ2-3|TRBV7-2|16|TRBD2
TGTGCCAGCAGCGTCGGGGGGATCGGGGCCAAAGATACGCAGTATTTC
CASSVGGIGAKDTQYF
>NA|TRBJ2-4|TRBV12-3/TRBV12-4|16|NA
TGTGCGAGCCGCGTCTCGGGGCTGGGAGGCAAAGACACGCAGTACTTC
CASRVSGLGGKDTQYF
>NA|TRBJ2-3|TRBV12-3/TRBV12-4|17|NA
TGTGCCAGCAGTGTGGGGAGGGGGGGCCCTCGCACAGAGACGCAGTATTTT
CASSVGRGGPRTETQYF
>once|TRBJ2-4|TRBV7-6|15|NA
TGTGCCAGCGGCCCCGGGTGCGGTGCCCAAGACACCCAGTACTTC
CASGPGCGAQDTQYF